The entry that follows covers one T cell receptor beta chain sequence. The record originates from a study of blood T cell repertoires in COVID-19. In the original workflow: Estimation of nucleated cell counts relied on the amplification of reference gene primers. Produced via immunoSEQ multiplex PCR; TCRdb's table is partial and in-frame only. Clonal size and the V and J genes are those of that table, whereas D and trimming came from the DNA. Of hundreds of thousands of clones listed, 70% to 90% are singletons. Germline V gene lookup returns CDR1 SGHKS and CDR2 YYEKEE (reference sequence). V lost 5 bases and J lost 6, with 17 bases in between. This CDR3 spans 14 amino acids.

The clonotype originates from a woman in her 70s with COVID-19, enrolled during active disease. The gene calls are TRBV5-5 and TRBJ1-2, with D unresolved. The sample taken for sequencing was peripheral blood. The CDR3 region has the DNA TGTGCCAGCAGACTTGGAGGGTCTAAAAATGGCTACACCTTC. Residues: CASRLGGSKNGYTF.